This paragraph covers one TCR beta chain sequence. The authors' processing: Nucleated cell counts were estimated from reference gene primer amplification. TCRdb keeps only in-frame clones here, not all; method: immunoSEQ multiplex PCR. V and J calls and clone size are those listed in that table; D and trimming were worked out from the DNA. The data contain approximately 210,000 clones, about nine tenths of them singletons. Seattle researchers signed up patients amid active infection and tracked them longitudinally. These data belong to a study of blood T cell repertoires in COVID-19. Turning to the study itself: COVID-19 samples collected from the United States, Italy and Spain covered acute and convalescent phases.

Trimming left V 0 bases short and J 1 base short, with 7 bases between. The CDR3 consists of 15 residues. Germline V gives CDR1 GTSNPN, CDR2 SVGIG (reference sequence). The receptor was isolated from a man aged 45-65 years with COVID-19, enrolled during active disease. The V and J genes are TRBV30 and TRBJ1-6; TRBD1 might be the D (5 bases). What was sequenced was peripheral blood. The chain's CDR3 is CAWSVKGSYNSPLHF. The CDR3 DNA is TGTGCCTGGAGTGTTAAGGGGTCCTATAATTCACCCCTCCACTTT.